This T cell receptor (beta chain) emerged from a study of Ad26.COV2.S vaccination and SARS-CoV-2 variants. On the study more broadly: The COV1001 Ad26.COV2.S trial arm included the donor.

The protocol was immunoSEQ multiplex PCR, while the TCRdb copy is restricted to in-frame clones and leaves out a portion. The sample carries some 520,000 clones, about 83% recorded once. Regarding this clone: Its specificity is unknown.

Sample treatment: over 15 received Ad26.COV2.S at low or high dose, single or two shots; about 5 received placebo; per-sample allocation not given. Specimens were obtained on day 63 following the first vaccine or placebo injection. Whoever gave the sample was an adult aged 18-55 years in Boston. Immunization relied on an Ad26 vector, which expressed Wuhan-strain SARS-CoV-2 spike. The V end lost 2 bases, the J end lost 8 bases, and 9 bases lay between the germline ends. The CDR3 runs 12 residues. CDR1 and CDR2 (germline): MDHEN, SYDVKM. Points from the study as a whole: Comparability of non-spike TCR breadth was observed across vaccine and placebo recipients.

The sample consisted of peripheral blood, taken in a trial of Ad26.COV2.S vaccine versus placebo. The rearrangement links TRBV28 to TRBJ1-1, with D perhaps TRBD1 (5 bases). This clonotype originated in a person between 18 and 60 years old who received the Ad26.COV2.S COVID-19 vaccine or a placebo. This CDR3 is CASSLGHQEAFF. The CDR3 DNA reads as TGTGCCAGCAGTTTAGGACACCAAGAAGCTTTCTTT.